A single sample gave rise to the 22 T cell receptor beta chains below, sequenced in a study of regulatory T cells in long-lasting Graves disease. Stated time point: newly diagnosed GD, antithyroid drugs for less than 3 months. RNA isolated from PBMCs was used to make the TCR library. iRepertoire HTBI primers and Arm-PCR of CDR3 regions built TCR beta libraries. TCRdb redid the calling of the multiplex PCR reads with MiXCR, one entry per CDR3 protein. The repertoire includes 300,000 to 400,000 distinct CDR3 sequences, approximately 20% of them detected once, and about 39% sits in the top ten. Here the sequenced sample was peripheral blood mononuclear cells (PBMCs), taken at new diagnosis, from a patient treated with antithyroid drugs. These receptors came from a female donor with Graves disease.

This clonotype was detected many times. This sequence joins TRBV11-2 and TRBJ2-1; the match to TRBD1 covers 7 bases. CDR3 size: 16 residues. CDR1 is SGHAT, CDR2 FQNNGV, per germline. V was pared by 2 bases and J by 4 bases, with 8 bases of the junction left unmatched. In DNA, the CDR3 is TGTGCCAGCAGCTTAAGGCTGAGGGACAGTTACAATGAGCAGTTCTTC. Translation gives CASSLRLRDSYNEQFF.

This clonotype was recorded at least ten times. The chain uses TRBV5-1 and TRBJ1-3; no reliable D call. Germline V lookup: CDR1 SGHRS, CDR2 YFSETQ. V lost 2 bases, J lost 4 bases, and 7 bases lay in between. CDR3 length: 13 residues. The CDR3 reads CASSFGGGNTIYF. In nucleotides, the CDR3 is TGCGCCAGCAGCTTTGGTGGCGGAAACACCATATATTTT.

This clonotype was counted many times. Sequence at one end of the junction differs from germline and may be a read error. The chain has TRBV2 and TRBJ1-6, with TRBD1 identical over 7 bases. The CDR3 consists of 15 residues. Per germline, CDR1 SNHLY and CDR2 FYNNEI. DNA of the CDR3: TGTGCCAGCAGTGACAGGGGGAGCCAATTGTCACCCCCCCACTTT. Its translation is CASSDRGSQLSPPHF.

In this sample, this clonotype turned up many times. This chain joins TRBV28 and TRBJ1-5, with 7 bases that match TRBD1. The CDR3 extends over 15 amino acids. Germline lookup yields CDR1 MDHEN and CDR2 SYDVKM. With V trimmed by 1 base and J by 8 bases, 8 bases remained unmatched. CDR3 sequence: CASSLSLDRVEPQHF. The CDR3 coding sequence is TGTGCCAGCAGTTTATCCCTCGACAGGGTCGAGCCCCAGCATTTT.

This clonotype was observed many times. The rearrangement links TRBV14 to TRBJ2-7; possibly TRBD2 for D (6 bases). The CDR3 totals 13 residues. Trimming stripped 5 bases from V and 4 bases from J, with 12 bases between. CDR1 and CDR2 from the germline V gene are SGHDN and FVKESK. This chain's CDR3 is CASSTGREYEQYF. CDR3 DNA: TGTGCCAGCAGCACCGGGCGGGAATACGAGCAGTACTTC.

At least ten counts were recorded for this clonotype. The rearrangement joins TRBV2 to TRBJ2-3; 7 bases agree with TRBD2. This CDR3 spans 14 amino acids. The germline V gene has CDR1 SNHLY and CDR2 FYNNEI. The V segment lost 4 bases and the J segment 0 bases; nucleotides outside the gene matches: 1. The CDR3 spells CASSVSGSTDTQYF. The CDR3 DNA is TGTGCCAGCAGTGTTAGCGGGAGCACAGATACGCAGTATTTT. The full variable domain, completed using reference TRBV2 and TRBJ2-3, is EPEVTQTPSHQVTQMGQEVILRCVPISNHLYFYWYRQILGQKVEFLVSFYNNEISEKSEIFDDQFSVERPDGSNFTLKIRSTKLEDSAMYFCASSVSGSTDTQYFGPGTRLTVL.

In its sample, this clonotype was seen a few times. The chain uses TRBV6-1 and TRBJ2-1; the D gene is possibly TRBD1 (6 bases). The V end was cut by 8 bases, the J end by 6 bases, with 23 bases between. This CDR3 spans 16 amino acids. The V gene's germline CDR1 is MNHNS and CDR2 SASEGT. The CDR3 DNA reads as TGTGCCAGCTCCTCCCCAGGGACAACATCATTCAATGAGCAGTTCTTC. Translation: CASSSPGTTSFNEQFF.

This clonotype was observed a handful of times. V gene TRBV30 combines with J gene TRBJ2-7; the D call may be TRBD1 or TRBD2 (5 bases each). Trimming removed 2 bases at V and 3 bases at J, with 11 bases between. Germline V CDR1 and CDR2: GTSNPN, SVGIG (reference sequence). The CDR3 is made up of 13 amino acids. In DNA, the CDR3 is TGTGCCTGGAGTCGGGGCAGCTACTACGAGCAGTACTTC. Protein product: CAWSRGSYYEQYF.

This clonotype has at least ten counts. The rearrangement uses TRBV11-3 and TRBJ1-1; D is undetermined. This CDR3 contains 15 residues. Trimming removed 6 bases from V and 3 bases from J, with 17 bases in between. The germline V gene has CDR1 SGHNT and CDR2 YENEEA. The CDR3 reads CASSHDERGDTEAFF. DNA of the CDR3: TGTGCCAGCAGTCACGACGAGCGAGGTGACACTGAAGCTTTCTTT.

Ten or more counts support this clonotype. The rearrangement uses TRBV12-5 and TRBJ1-2; TRBD1 matches 7 bases. Germline lookup yields CDR1 LGHNT and CDR2 FRNRAP. The trim removed 6 bases at V and 4 bases at J, leaving 14 bases unmatched. This CDR3 has 16 amino acids. The CDR3 DNA reads TGTGCTAGTGGGACCCGGGACAGAGCTTCTTTCTATGGCTACACCTTC. Residues: CASGTRDRASFYGYTF.

This rearrangement joins TRBV12-5 to TRBJ2-7, with 7 bases matching TRBD1. CDR3 length: 14 residues. J lost 3 bases, V lost 4 bases, and 6 bases had no gene match. CDR1 is LGHNT and CDR2 is FRNRAP in the germline V gene. The CDR3 DNA reads as TGTGCTAGTGGTTCCACCCGGACAGGCTACGAGCAGTACTTC. Translated: CASGSTRTGYEQYF.

This clonotype was seen at least ten times. CDR3: CATSDLDEQYF. CDR3 DNA: TGTGCCACCAGTGATCTGGACGAGCAGTACTTC. J is TRBJ2-7 and V is TRBV24-1; D ambiguous. The CDR3 sequence is 11 residues long. Trimming took off 3 bases at V and 5 bases at J, with 4 bases between the two ends. Germline-derived CDR1 and CDR2 are KGHDR and SFDVKD.

J is TRBJ2-2 and V is TRBV10-2; 12 positions agree with TRBD2. V gave up 5 bases and J gave up 6 bases; unmatched junction bases: 7. The CDR3 length is 16 residues. From germline, CDR1 is WSHSY and CDR2 SAAADI. The CDR3 loop reads CASSLWTSGIAGELFF. The CDR3 coding sequence is TGCGCCAGCAGTCTGTGGACTAGCGGGATCGCCGGGGAGCTGTTTTTT.

This clonotype was detected only once. It is likely a read error: a sequence one base away is far more abundant. The rearrangement links TRBV27 to TRBJ2-5; D possibly matches TRBD1 or TRBD2 (6 bases each). The end of the DNA is better explained by TRBJ2-1, so the J call may be wrong. The CDR3 sequence is 15 residues long. Germline V gives CDR1 MNHEY, CDR2 SMNVEV (reference sequence). In nucleotides, the CDR3 is TGTGCCAGCAGTCTACAGCTGGGGGGCGGGCATGAGCAGTTCTTC. Amino acids: CASSLQLGGGHEQFF.

This clonotype has a count of ten or more. The chain couples TRBV6-2 or TRBV6-3 to TRBJ1-1; D remains ambiguous. Germline lookup yields CDR1 MNHEY and CDR2 SVGEGT. The length of the CDR3 is 14 residues. V gave up 5 bases and J gave up 8 bases, with 18 bases separating them. DNA of the CDR3: TGTGCCAGCAGTGAACGGGGAAAGGGCTTCGAAGCTTTCTTT. The encoded protein is CASSERGKGFEAFF.

This clonotype has a count of ten or more. The chain employs TRBV20-1 and TRBJ1-5, with D unresolved. Germline CDR1 is DFQATT and CDR2 is SNEGSKA (reference sequence). The CDR3 has 12 residues. Trimming took off 0 bases at V and 6 bases at J, with 6 bases between the two ends. CDR3 DNA sequence: TGCAGTGCTAGAGATATGGGTCAGCCCCAGCATTTT. Translation gives CSARDMGQPQHF.

This clonotype was picked up many times. The genes are TRBV20-1 and TRBJ1-6; TRBD1 might be the D (5 bases). The germline V and J ends were trimmed by 5 bases and 8 bases, with 16 bases remaining between them. The germline V gene encodes CDR1 DFQATT and CDR2 SNEGSKA (reference sequence). The CDR3 has 14 residues. CDR3: CSAQLRVGDSPLHF. The DNA for the CDR3 is TGCAGTGCTCAACTGAGGGTGGGGGATTCACCCCTCCACTTT.

There are a few counts of this clonotype. The V and J genes are TRBV4-1 and TRBJ1-5; 8 bases match TRBD1. CDR1 and CDR2 from the germline V gene are MGHRA and YSYEKL. There are 14 residues in the CDR3. V lost 1 base and J lost 6; bases outside the gene matches: 2. CDR3 sequence (DNA): TGCGCCAGCAGCCAAGGGACAGGGACTCAGCCCCAGCATTTT. Translating gives CASSQGTGTQPQHF.

The J gene is TRBJ2-7, the V gene TRBV6-2 or TRBV6-3, with D perhaps given as TRBD1 or TRBD2 (5 bases each). The CDR3 is 15 residues long. V gave up 5 bases and J gave up 1 base, with 15 bases separating them. Germline loops: CDR1 MNHEY, CDR2 SVGEGT. CDR3 coding DNA: TGTGCCAGCAGTGGAATGGGACCTAAATCCTACGAGCAGTACTTC. Protein product: CASSGMGPKSYEQYF.

This clonotype was seen many times. The chain combines TRBV7-9 with TRBJ2-5; D unresolved. In germline, CDR1 is SEHNR, CDR2 FQNEAQ (reference sequence). The CDR3 is 13 residues long. Trimming pared 3 bases from V and 4 bases from J, leaving 9 bases between. The CDR3 nucleotides are TGTGCCAGCAGCTTCGTCAGCACAGAGACCCAGTACTTC. Protein product: CASSFVSTETQYF.

The table lists this clonotype with many counts. This rearrangement joins TRBV11-2 to TRBJ2-2; D is perhaps TRBD1 (5 bases). Germline loops: CDR1 SGHAT, CDR2 FQNNGV. With 6 bases removed from V and 1 base from J, the gap between germline ends came to 6 bases. The CDR3 spans 13 residues. As DNA, the CDR3 is TGTGCCAGCAGAAGGGGGAACACCGGGGAGCTGTTTTTT. It translates to CASRRGNTGELFF.

This clonotype has at least ten counts. This chain joins TRBV7-9 and TRBJ2-1; 13 bases fit TRBD2. Germline trimming cut 2 bases from V and 6 bases from J; bases unmatched to any gene: 7. Germline loops: CDR1 SEHNR, CDR2 FQNEAQ (reference sequence). The CDR3 runs to 17 residues. CDR3 nucleotide sequence: TGTGCCAGCAGCTTATACGAACTAGCGGGAGGGGGCAATGAGCAGTTCTTC. It codes for CASSLYELAGGGNEQFF.